This T cell receptor beta chain is drawn from a study of blood T cell repertoires in COVID-19. Turning to the study itself: Acute and convalescent COVID-19 specimens originated in the United States, Italy and Spain. The cDNA or gDNA used as material had been derived from T cells, B-cell-depleted T cells, or PBMCs.

J gave up 3 bases and V 0 bases, and 1 base lay outside the gene matches. The CDR3 sequence is 15 residues long. Germline V gene data show CDR1 as SGDLS and CDR2 as YYNGEE. Original processing notes: From reference gene primer amplification, estimates of nucleated cell counts were derived. Libraries were prepared by immunoSEQ multiplex PCR; TCRdb keeps only in-frame clonotypes and omits some of them. Clone size and the V and J calls come from that table; the DNA yielded D and trimming. The repertoire has roughly 140,000 clones, roughly 80% of them found once; the top ten carry about 3.5%. The chain links TRBV9 to TRBJ2-1; 9 bases agree with TRBD2. This receptor was obtained from a man aged 65 to 85 who had recovered from COVID-19. The sample taken for sequencing was peripheral blood. This CDR3 is CASSVGLADYNEQFF. CDR3 coding DNA: TGTGCCAGCAGCGTAGGACTAGCGGACTACAATGAGCAGTTCTTC.